The next 10 T cell receptor beta chains were all read from a single sample in a study of metastatic and nonmetastatic thyroid tumors. The entire patient cohort was treatment-naive prior to thyroid surgery. TCRdb called clones again from the PCR reads with MiXCR. The table includes more than 25,000 clones, around 7% detected once. The specimen sequenced was blood. These receptors were obtained from a female donor with papillary thyroid cancer or a benign thyroid nodule (not recorded which). Some clones in this sample may be carry-over from other donors' samples.

This clone showed up many times. V gene TRBV6-1 combines with J gene TRBJ2-1; 10 nucleotides agree with TRBD2. Germline loops: CDR1 MNHNS, CDR2 SASEGT. The CDR3 consists of 15 residues. V shed 7 bases, J shed 1 base, and the junction held 4 bases outside the gene matches. This CDR3 is CASTWTSGSYNEQFF. The CDR3 nucleotides are TGTGCCAGCACTTGGACTAGCGGATCCTACAATGAGCAGTTCTTC.

This clone was picked up many times. The chain employs TRBV7-2 and TRBJ2-1, with 9 bases aligning to TRBD2. In germline, CDR1 is SGHTA, CDR2 FQGNSA. The V gene end was trimmed by 4 bases and the J gene end by 4 bases; junction bases not matched to a gene: 8. The CDR3 spans 16 residues. The CDR3, as DNA: TGTGCCAGCAGCTCGACTAGCGGTAAGGGTTACAATGAGCAGTTCTTC. This translates into CASSSTSGKGYNEQFF.

This clone was seen at least ten times. The CDR3 DNA sequence: TGCAGTGCTAGAGCACAAACCAAAGACGGGGGGCTTTCCCCCCTCCACTTT. It translates to CSARAQTKDGGLSPLHF. V and J are TRBV20-1 and TRBJ1-6; a weak D match, TRBD1 (6 bases). Germline CDR1 is DFQATT and CDR2 is SNEGSKA (reference sequence). Trimming pared 1 base from V and 13 bases from J, leaving 26 bases between. The CDR3 spans 17 residues.

This clone came up many times. The CDR3 bases are TGTGCCAGTAGTATGGGAGGGTTGACCGGGGAGCTGTTTTTT. Translating it yields CASSMGGLTGELFF. This sequence joins TRBV19 and TRBJ2-2; 7 bases map to TRBD2. CDR1 is LNHDA and CDR2 is SQIVND in the germline V gene (reference sequence). This CDR3 is 14 amino acids long. The trim removed 3 bases at V and 5 bases at J, leaving 3 bases unmatched.

The CDR3 bases are TGTGCCAGCAGTGGACAGGTTGAGCAGTACTTC. Residues: CASSGQVEQYF. V and J are TRBV6-1 and TRBJ2-7, with a weak D call TRBD1 (6 bases). Germline CDR1 MNHNS, CDR2 SASEGT. This CDR3 region has 11 residues. V shed 4 bases and J shed 7 bases, with 8 bases lying between them.

At least ten counts were recorded for this clone. The chain is built from TRBV6-5 and TRBJ2-2, with TRBD2 identical over 8 bases. V was clipped by 2 bases and J by 5 bases; unmatched bases: 7. Germline V gives CDR1 MNHEY, CDR2 SVGAGI. This CDR3 contains 16 residues. The CDR3, as DNA: TGTGCCAGCAGTTACCAGAGCGGGAGTCGAACCGGGGAGCTGTTTTTT. It translates to CASSYQSGSRTGELFF.

At least ten counts were recorded for this clone. V and J are TRBV6-6 and TRBJ2-3; D ambiguous. CDR1 is MNHNY, CDR2 SVGAGI, per germline (reference sequence). V was shortened by 3 bases and J by 1 base, with 8 bases between the two germline ends. This CDR3 region has 14 residues. In nucleotides, the CDR3 is TGTGCCAGCAGTTATAGTAGGGGCACAGATACGCAGTATTTT. Translated: CASSYSRGTDTQYF.

At least ten counts were recorded for this clone. V usage is TRBV27 and J usage is TRBJ1-2, with 8 bases aligning to TRBD1. This CDR3 contains 16 residues. Germline CDR1 MNHEY, CDR2 SMNVEV (reference sequence). With V trimmed by 7 bases and J by 2 bases, 12 bases remained unmatched. Here the CDR3 DNA reads TGTGCCAGCAATAGTATCGCGGCAGGGGGCAACTATGGCTACACCTTC. This codes for CASNSIAAGGNYGYTF.

This clone was seen once. This may stem from a read error, because a much larger clone lies one nucleotide away. V usage is TRBV4-3 and J usage is TRBJ1-1; no reliable D call. The ends were cut back, 0 bases at V and 1 base at J, with 6 bases in the middle. Germline-derived CDR1 and CDR2 are LGHNA and YSLEER. The CDR3 is made up of 14 amino acids. CDR3 coding DNA: TGCGCCAGCAGCCAAGATTTGTCGAACACTGAAGCTTTCTTT. Translating gives CASSQDLSNTEAFF.

There are many counts of this clone. V is TRBV6-1 and J is TRBJ1-1; D perhaps matches TRBD1 (5 bases). V lost 6 bases and J 1 base, leaving 12 bases between the germline ends. The CDR3 is 14 residues long. Germline assignment: CDR1 MNHNS and CDR2 SASEGT. The CDR3 sequence is CASRLGQTNTEAFF. CDR3 nucleotides: TGTGCCAGCAGGCTCGGACAAACGAACACTGAAGCTTTCTTT.